Following are 25 T cell receptor beta chains from one sample sequenced in a study of blood T cell repertoires in COVID-19. Profiling relied on immunoSEQ multiplex PCR, and the TCRdb table lists in-frame clones only, not all of them. Counted here are 200,000 to 250,000 clones, 84% occurring once; the ten biggest clones make up 7.5% to 9%. The specimen sequenced was peripheral blood. The receptors originated from an elderly woman with COVID-19, enrolled during active disease.

The rearrangement links TRBV28 to TRBJ2-5, with D possibly matching TRBD1 (5 bases). The ends were cut back, 6 bases at V and 7 bases at J, with 12 bases in the middle. CDR1 and CDR2 from the germline V gene are MDHEN and SYDVKM. The CDR3 has 12 amino acids. The CDR3 protein is CASRPTQGTQYF. CDR3 bases: TGTGCCAGCAGACCGACTCAGGGGACCCAGTACTTC.

The chain couples TRBV11-2 to TRBJ1-6; D remains unclear. CDR1 SGHAT and CDR2 FQNNGV come from the germline V gene. Trimming stripped 0 bases from V and 0 bases from J, with 6 bases between. The CDR3 totals 16 residues. CDR3 nucleotide sequence: TGTGCCAGCAGCTTAGAGAGGAGCTCCTATAATTCACCCCTCCACTTT. This translates into CASSLERSSYNSPLHF.

The chain recombines TRBV2 with TRBJ2-1; 13 bases map to TRBD2. The CDR3 covers 14 residues. With 9 bases clipped from V and 4 bases from J, the junction kept 3 bases outside the gene matches. Germline V gene data show CDR1 as SNHLY and CDR2 as FYNNEI. The CDR3 DNA follows: TGTGCCAGTGGGGGACTAGCGGGATACAATGAGCAGTTCTTC. As protein: CASGGLAGYNEQFF. Looking up the rest from reference TRBV2 and TRBJ2-1 gives the full variable domain: EPEVTQTPSHQVTQMGQEVILRCVPISNHLYFYWYRQILGQKVEFLVSFYNNEISEKSEIFDDQFSVERPDGSNFTLKIRSTKLEDSAMYFCASGGLAGYNEQFFGPGTRLTVL.

The chain employs TRBV5-6 and TRBJ2-2; a weak D match, TRBD2 (5 bases). The CDR3 contains 15 residues. Trimming pared 4 bases from V and 7 bases from J, leaving 17 bases between. CDR1 and CDR2 from the germline V gene are SGHDT and YYEEEE. Here the CDR3 DNA reads TGTGCCAGCAGCCCCGTGAGGGTAAACGGCGGGGAGCTGTTTTTT. Its protein product is CASSPVRVNGGELFF.

This chain connects TRBV2 to TRBJ1-4; 8 nucleotides line up with TRBD1. With 5 bases clipped from V and 5 bases from J, the junction kept 4 bases outside the gene matches. This CDR3 contains 14 residues. The V gene's germline CDR1 is SNHLY and CDR2 FYNNEI. Here the CDR3 DNA reads TGTGCCAGCAGTTTACAGGGGGAGAATGAAAAACTGTTTTTT. Protein sequence: CASSLQGENEKLFF.

Here the CDR3 DNA reads TGTGCCAGCAGTGGTGGGGACAGGGGGCTTAAACGGGAAAAACTGTTTTTT. This codes for CASSGGDRGLKREKLFF. The chain couples TRBV6-1 to TRBJ1-4; TRBD1 matches 12 bases. CDR1 and CDR2 (germline): MNHNS, SASEGT. Trimming at V came to 4 bases and at J to 8 bases, leaving 11 bases not matched to a gene. This CDR3 is 17 amino acids long.

The chain employs TRBV2 and TRBJ2-7; D is perhaps TRBD1 (6 bases). The V end lost 6 bases, the J end lost 11 bases, and 17 bases lay between the germline ends. There are 12 residues in the CDR3. The V gene's germline CDR1 is SNHLY and CDR2 FYNNEI. CDR3 region: CASRLDRTDEYF. Here the CDR3 DNA reads TGTGCCAGCAGACTTGACAGGACCGACGAGTACTTC.

This chain connects TRBV18 to TRBJ2-1; 8 bases line up with TRBD1. Germline CDR1 and CDR2: KGHSH and LQKENI. There are 18 residues in the CDR3. Trimming took 4 bases from V and 7 from J; bases not matched to a gene: 18. The CDR3 protein is CASSRDPQGASVWNEQFF. The CDR3 DNA reads as TGTGCCAGCTCACGGGACCCTCAGGGGGCTAGCGTATGGAATGAGCAGTTCTTC.

This sequence joins TRBV19 and TRBJ1-5; D is unclear. V lost 1 base, J lost 6 bases, and 16 bases lay in between. CDR3 length: 16 amino acids. Germline CDR1 is LNHDA and CDR2 is SQIVND (reference sequence). The CDR3 protein is CASSIAEGTGGQPQHF. As DNA, the CDR3 is TGTGCCAGTAGTATAGCGGAGGGCACCGGCGGTCAGCCCCAGCATTTT.

The rearrangement links TRBV5-1 to TRBJ2-3; possible D gene TRBD1, 6 bases. This CDR3 has 13 residues. Germline lookup yields CDR1 SGHRS and CDR2 YFSETQ. V was pared by 7 bases and J by 4 bases, with 13 bases between. The CDR3 coding sequence is TGCGCCAGCTATACAGGGCGGTCAGATACGCAGTATTTT. It encodes CASYTGRSDTQYF.

The rearrangement uses TRBV6-5 and TRBJ1-1; 7 bases match TRBD1. Germline-derived CDR1 and CDR2 are MNHEY and SVGAGI. V dropped 4 bases and J dropped 3; count of bases not matched to a gene: 2. The CDR3 is 13 residues long. The chain's CDR3 is CASSLQGYTEAFF. The CDR3 coding sequence is TGTGCCAGCAGTTTACAGGGGTACACTGAAGCTTTCTTT.

The chain has TRBV5-1 and TRBJ2-3; perhaps TRBD1 as D (5 bases). This CDR3 is built from 13 residues. V was trimmed by 4 bases and J by 2 bases, leaving 8 bases between them. Germline values: CDR1 SGHRS, CDR2 YFSETQ. The CDR3 bases are TGCGCCAGCAGCCAGGGTTACACAGATACGCAGTATTTT. It specifies CASSQGYTDTQYF.

This sequence joins TRBV19 and TRBJ2-3, with a tentative D call TRBD2 (6 bases). CDR3 length equals 15 residues. Germline CDR1 is LNHDA and CDR2 is SQIVND (reference sequence). Trimming shortened V by 5 bases and J by 4 bases, and 16 bases separated the two germline ends. The CDR3 loop is CASSRGVSWADTQYF. In DNA form, the CDR3 reads TGTGCCAGTAGTCGCGGGGTTTCCTGGGCAGATACGCAGTATTTT. Using reference TRBV19 and TRBJ2-3 for the parts outside the CDR3, the full variable domain is DGGITQSPKYLFRKEGQNVTLSCEQNLNHDAMYWYRQDPGQGLRLIYYSQIVNDFQKGDIAEGYSVSREKKESFPLTVTSAQKNPTAFYLCASSRGVSWADTQYFGPGTRLTVL.

The V gene is TRBV5-1, the J gene TRBJ1-6; 8 nucleotides align to TRBD1. Trimming at V came to 4 bases and at J to 9 bases, leaving 9 bases not matched to a gene. In germline, CDR1 is SGHRS, CDR2 YFSETQ. The CDR3 has 15 residues. DNA for the CDR3: TGCGCCAGCAGCACCGGACAGGGCATGGTTTCACCCCTCCACTTT. As protein: CASSTGQGMVSPLHF.

The genes are TRBV3-1 (or the pseudogene TRBV3-2) and TRBJ1-1; TRBD1 matches at 7 bases. The germline CDR1 and CDR2 sequences are LGHDT and YNNKEL (reference sequence). V gave up 0 bases and J gave up 12 bases; unmatched junction bases: 7. This CDR3 has 13 amino acids. The CDR3 DNA is TGTGCCAGCAGCCAAGAAGGGGGCAGGAGGCCTTTCTTT. Amino acids: CASSQEGGRRPFF.

The chain couples TRBV7-6 to TRBJ2-1; TRBD2 matches at 8 bases. Trimming cost V 4 bases and J 13 bases; bases outside gene matches: 9. Germline CDR1 is SGHVS and CDR2 is FNYEAQ. The CDR3 contains 13 residues. CDR3 loop: CASSSSRGARQFF. CDR3 in DNA: TGTGCCAGCAGCTCCTCGCGGGGGGCTCGACAGTTCTTC.

This chain links TRBV24-1 with TRBJ2-7, with 7 bases fitting TRBD2. Germline CDR1 and CDR2: KGHDR and SFDVKD. The trim removed 9 bases at V and 3 bases at J, leaving 13 bases unmatched. The CDR3 sequence is 15 residues long. The CDR3 loop reads CATAAGVGPHYEQYF. The DNA for the CDR3 is TGTGCCACCGCGGCGGGGGTCGGGCCCCACTACGAGCAGTACTTC.

This chain uses TRBV5-1 with TRBJ2-2; D unresolved. Trimming removed 0 bases at V and 2 bases at J, with 8 bases between. The CDR3 sequence is 15 residues long. CDR1 SGHRS and CDR2 YFSETQ come from the germline V gene. The DNA for the CDR3 is TGCGCCAGCAGCTTGGTGGAGTTAAACACCGGGGAGCTGTTTTTT. It yields the protein CASSLVELNTGELFF.

In its sample, this clone was seen once. The rearrangement joins TRBV9 to TRBJ2-5; TRBD1 matches 12 bases. Germline V gives CDR1 SGDLS, CDR2 YYNGEE. With 3 bases clipped from V and 5 bases from J, the junction kept 8 bases outside the gene matches. This CDR3 has 16 amino acids. The DNA of the CDR3 is TGTGCCAGCAGCGCATCCGGGACAGGGGGCTTCGAGACCCAGTACTTC. This translates into CASSASGTGGFETQYF.

CDR3 protein: CASSQAFGGRAWDTQYF. Written as DNA, the CDR3 is TGCGCCAGCAGCCAAGCCTTTGGCGGGAGGGCCTGGGATACGCAGTATTTT. The chain combines TRBV4-1 with TRBJ2-3, with TRBD2 identical over 9 bases. With V trimmed by 1 base and J by 6 bases, 11 bases remained unmatched. The CDR3 consists of 17 residues. CDR1 MGHRA and CDR2 YSYEKL come from the germline V gene.

The V and J genes are TRBV7-3 and TRBJ2-1, with D perhaps TRBD2 (6 bases). The CDR3 is 18 residues long. Trimming left V 2 bases short and J 1 base short, with 18 bases between. Looked up from germline, CDR1 is SGHTA and CDR2 is FQGTGA. This CDR3 is CASSLSRPAGKSYNEQFF. CDR3 nucleotides: TGTGCCAGCAGCTTATCCCGGCCGGCGGGGAAATCCTACAATGAGCAGTTCTTC.

The chain recombines TRBV4-1 with TRBJ1-2; 7 positions agree with TRBD1. The junction had 0 bases not matched to a gene; V was cut back by 3 bases and J by 2 bases. The CDR3 length is 13 residues. CDR1 MGHRA and CDR2 YSYEKL come from the germline V gene. CDR3: CASSQTGNYGYTF. DNA of the CDR3: TGCGCCAGCAGCCAGACAGGGAACTATGGCTACACCTTC.

This CDR3 is CASSRTGVFSYEQYF. In DNA form, the CDR3 reads TGCGCCAGCAGCCGGACAGGGGTTTTTTCCTACGAGCAGTACTTC. The chain combines TRBV5-1 with TRBJ2-7, with 9 bases aligning to TRBD1. CDR1 is SGHRS and CDR2 is YFSETQ in the germline V gene. CDR3 size: 15 residues. The V segment lost 4 bases and the J segment 1 base; nucleotides outside the gene matches: 6.

This chain connects TRBV3-1 (or the pseudogene TRBV3-2) to TRBJ1-4, with D possibly being TRBD1 (5 bases). This CDR3 contains 15 residues. Per the germline V gene, CDR1 is LGHDT and CDR2 is YNNKEL (reference sequence). Trimming took off 2 bases at V and 1 base at J, with 8 bases between the two ends. The CDR3 DNA reads TGTGCCAGCAGCCAAAGGCAGGGAACTAATGAAAAACTGTTTTTT. This sequence encodes CASSQRQGTNEKLFF.

CDR3 loop: CASGEPGQINEAFF. The DNA for the CDR3 is TGTGCCAGCGGCGAACCGGGACAAATTAATGAAGCTTTCTTT. The V gene is TRBV28, the J gene TRBJ1-1; the D gene is possibly TRBD1 (6 bases). From germline, CDR1 is MDHEN and CDR2 SYDVKM. Trimming took off 8 bases at V and 7 bases at J, with 20 bases between the two ends. This CDR3 is 14 amino acids long.